This T cell receptor (beta chain) was identified during a study of shared clonotypes between healthy human individuals. Study-level information: Every donor yielded three CD4 naive, three CD4 memory, two CD8 naive and one CD8 memory plate.

Produced via immunoSEQ multiplex PCR; TCRdb's table is partial and in-frame only. The repertoire holds about 710,000 clones, with 72% as singletons. This clone was found once. V shed 1 base and J shed 5 bases, with 14 bases lying between them. The CDR3 has 15 residues. Per germline, CDR1 SGHTA and CDR2 FQGNSA. This TCR was recovered from a woman aged 25 to 39 in good health. The chain links TRBV7-2 to TRBJ2-5; D perhaps matches TRBD1 (6 bases). What was sequenced was memory CD4+ T cells sorted from blood. Subset in this sample: CD45RA-negative fraction. The DNA for the CDR3 is TGTGCCAGCAGCTTAGTCAGGGGCATGTCGGAGACCCAGTACTTC. Translating gives CASSLVRGMSETQYF.